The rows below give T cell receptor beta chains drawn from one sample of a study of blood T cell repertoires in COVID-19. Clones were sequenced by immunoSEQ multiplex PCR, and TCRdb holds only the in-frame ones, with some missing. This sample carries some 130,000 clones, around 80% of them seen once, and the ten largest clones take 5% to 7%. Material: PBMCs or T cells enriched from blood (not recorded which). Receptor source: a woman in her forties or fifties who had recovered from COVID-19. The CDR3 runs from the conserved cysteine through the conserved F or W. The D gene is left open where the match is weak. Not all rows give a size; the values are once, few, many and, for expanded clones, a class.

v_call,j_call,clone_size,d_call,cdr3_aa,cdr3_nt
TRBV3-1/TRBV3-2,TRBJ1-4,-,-,CASSQETAGRGNHEKLFF,TGTGCCAGCAGCCAAGAAACGGCCGGCAGGGGCAACCATGAAAAACTGTTTTTT
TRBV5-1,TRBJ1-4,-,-,CASSPQGGGQLFF,TGCGCCAGCAGCCCCCAAGGGGGGGGGCAACTGTTTTTT
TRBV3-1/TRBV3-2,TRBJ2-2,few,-,CATFSTGELFF,TGTGCCACCTTTAGCACCGGGGAGCTGTTTTTT
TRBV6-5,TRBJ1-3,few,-,CASIKEVSGNTIYF,TGTGCCAGCATTAAAGAGGTTTCTGGAAACACCATATATTTT
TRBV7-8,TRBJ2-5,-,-,CASSPGPRETQYF,TGTGCCAGCAGCCCAGGCCCCAGAGAGACCCAGTACTTC
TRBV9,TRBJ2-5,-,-,CASSVQGSQETQYF,TGTGCCAGCAGCGTACAGGGGTCACAAGAGACCCAGTACTTC
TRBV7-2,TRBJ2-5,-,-,CASSLAPQFRKTQYF,TGTGCCAGCAGCTTGGCCCCACAGTTCCGGAAGACCCAGTACTTC
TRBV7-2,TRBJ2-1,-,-,CASGGGESYNEQFF,TGTGCCTCCGGGGGAGGAGAATCCTACAATGAGCAGTTCTTC
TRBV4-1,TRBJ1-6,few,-,CASSQGSSYNSPLHF,TGCGCCAGCAGCCAAGGGAGCTCCTATAATTCACCCCTCCACTTT
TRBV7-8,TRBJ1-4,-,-,CASSSAIPGGREKLFF,TGTGCCAGCAGCTCTGCGATTCCGGGGGGAAGAGAAAAACTGTTTTTT
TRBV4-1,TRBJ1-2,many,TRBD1,CASSQRQGDYGYTF,TGCGCCAGCAGCCAGAGACAGGGCGACTATGGCTACACCTTC
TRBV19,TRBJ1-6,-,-,CASSTAGLSPLHF,TGTGCCAGTAGTACAGCAGGGCTTTCACCCCTCCACTTT
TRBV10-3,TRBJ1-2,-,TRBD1,CAIGQEQYGYTF,TGTGCCATCGGACAGGAACAGTACGGCTACACCTTC
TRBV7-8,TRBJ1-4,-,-,CAGGGPNEKLFF,TGTGCCGGGGGGGGTCCTAATGAAAAACTGTTTTTT
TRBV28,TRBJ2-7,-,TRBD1,CASPPNPGQGSSYEQYF,TGTGCCAGCCCTCCCAACCCGGGACAGGGATCGTCCTACGAGCAGTACTTC
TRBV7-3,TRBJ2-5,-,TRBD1,CASSPSRTGKTQYF,TGTGCCAGCAGCCCGAGTCGGACAGGGAAGACCCAGTACTTC
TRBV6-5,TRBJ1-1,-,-,CASSPETARAEAFF,TGTGCCAGCAGTCCCGAGACAGCAAGGGCTGAAGCTTTCTTT
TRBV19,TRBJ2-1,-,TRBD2,CASKAASGGLWNEQFF,TGTGCCAGTAAGGCAGCTAGCGGGGGGCTTTGGAATGAGCAGTTCTTC
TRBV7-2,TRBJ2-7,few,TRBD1,CASSSRTGLQYF,TGTGCCAGCAGCTCAAGGACAGGTCTGCAGTACTTC
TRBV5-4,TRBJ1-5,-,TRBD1,CASSLAFRTGGGQPQHF,TGTGCCAGCAGCTTGGCCTTCCGGACAGGGGGGGGTCAGCCCCAGCATTTT
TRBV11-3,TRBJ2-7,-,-,CASSSRGGEQYF,TGTGCCAGCAGCTCTCGGGGTGGCGAGCAGTACTTC
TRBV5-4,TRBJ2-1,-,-,CASYPRGVGHEQFF,TGTGCCAGCTATCCCAGGGGAGTCGGCCATGAGCAGTTCTTC
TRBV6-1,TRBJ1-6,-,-,CASSEILIRDNSPLHF,TGTGCCAGCAGTGAAATTCTGATACGAGATAATTCACCCCTCCACTTT
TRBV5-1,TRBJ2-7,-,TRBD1,CASGSGTGYEQYF,TGCGCCTCCGGTTCCGGGACAGGGTACGAGCAGTACTTC
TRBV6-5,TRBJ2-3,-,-,CASVAVSTDTQYF,TGTGCCAGCGTGGCGGTAAGCACAGATACGCAGTATTTT
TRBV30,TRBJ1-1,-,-,CAWSVPGGTEAFF,TGTGCCTGGAGTGTACCCGGGGGCACTGAAGCTTTCTTT
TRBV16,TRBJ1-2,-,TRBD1,CASSRRSDREYGYTF,TGTGCCAGCAGCCGACGGTCCGACAGGGAGTATGGCTACACCTTC